A selection of T cell receptor beta chains follows, all from one sample in a study of cytomegalovirus exposure and HLA in healthy donors. The table came from immunoSEQ multiplex PCR; TCRdb's copy has only in-frame clones and leaves some out. The profile shows 120,000 to 150,000 clones, roughly 83% of them singletons. Sequencing was performed on PBMCs. The receptors come from a female donor in good health and CMV-seronegative. The CDR3 runs from the conserved cysteine through the conserved F or W. A D gene is named only where the DNA matches it firmly. Clone size is given for some rows only: seen once, a few or many times, or a class if the clone is expanded.

>NA|TRBD1|TRBJ1-1|TRBV27
TGTGCCAGCAGGGGACAGGGTTCCACTGAAGCTTTCTTT
CASRGQGSTEAFF
>NA|TRBD2|TRBJ2-7|TRBV30
TGTGCCTGGAGTAGGACTAGCGGTTACGAGCAGTACTTC
CAWSRTSGYEQYF
>NA|TRBD2|TRBJ2-1|TRBV29-1
TGCAGCGTTGGGCCAGCGGGGGGACACAATGAGCAGTTCTTC
CSVGPAGGHNEQFF
>NA|NA|TRBJ2-7|TRBV5-4
TGTGCCAGCGGGAGGGAGGGGGGGTACGAGCAGTACTTC
CASGREGGYEQYF
>NA|TRBD2|TRBJ2-3|TRBV7-6
TGTGCCAGCGCAAAGCGGGGGGGCCCAGATACGCAGTATTTT
CASAKRGGPDTQYF
>NA|NA|TRBJ1-1|TRBV10-3
TGTGCCATCCGGGGGGAAGGTCGTGAAGCTTTCTTT
CAIRGEGREAFF
>few|NA|TRBJ1-2|TRBV5-8
TGTGCCAGCAGCTTGGGATACAGGGCTAACTATGGCTACACCTTC
CASSLGYRANYGYTF
>NA|TRBD1|TRBJ1-5|TRBV19
TGTGCCAGTAGTAGCCGGGACAGGGCCCAGCCCCAGCATTTT
CASSSRDRAQPQHF
>NA|NA|TRBJ2-1|TRBV6-4
TGTGCCAGCAGTAGAGAAGGGGGCAATGAGCAGTTCTTC
CASSREGGNEQFF
>NA|NA|TRBJ1-1|TRBV5-1
TGCGCCAGCAGCTTGGTTGGGGGGGCGTCGTCCACTGAAGCTTTCTTT
CASSLVGGASSTEAFF
>NA|NA|TRBJ2-5|TRBV7-2
TGTGCCAGCAGCTTCAATGGGGGGGCTCAAGAGACCCAGTACTTC
CASSFNGGAQETQYF
>NA|NA|TRBJ1-2|TRBV14
TGTGCCAGCAGTACCAGGGAAAAGACTGGGCATGGCTACACCTTC
CASSTREKTGHGYTF
>once|TRBD2|TRBJ2-1|TRBV13
TGTGCCAGCAGCAAAATGGGACTAGCGGGCGAGCAGTTCTTC
CASSKMGLAGEQFF
>NA|TRBD2|TRBJ2-2|TRBV5-1
TGCGCCAGCATGCGCGGGGGGTCGAACACCGGGGAGCTGTTTTTT
CASMRGGSNTGELFF
>NA|TRBD2|TRBJ2-1|TRBV30
TGTGCCTGGAGGCCGGGACTGGGGGGGGATGAGCAGTTCTTC
CAWRPGLGGDEQFF